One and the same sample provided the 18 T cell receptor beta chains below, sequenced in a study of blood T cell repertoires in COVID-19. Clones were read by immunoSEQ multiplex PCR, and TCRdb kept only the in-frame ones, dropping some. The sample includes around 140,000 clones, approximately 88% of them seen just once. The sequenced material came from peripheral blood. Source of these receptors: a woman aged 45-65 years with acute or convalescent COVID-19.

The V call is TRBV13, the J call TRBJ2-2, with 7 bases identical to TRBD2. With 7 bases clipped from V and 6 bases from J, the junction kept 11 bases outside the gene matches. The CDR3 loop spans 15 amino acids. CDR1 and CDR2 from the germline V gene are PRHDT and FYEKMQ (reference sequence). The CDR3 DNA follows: TGTGCCAGCACCCTATTGGTGAGCGGGGCCGGGGAGCTGTTTTTT. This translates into CASTLLVSGAGELFF. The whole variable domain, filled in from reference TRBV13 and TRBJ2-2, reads AAGVIQSPRHLIKEKRETATLKCYPIPRHDTVYWYQQGPGQDPQFLISFYEKMQSDKGSIPDRFSAQQFSDYHSELNMSSLELGDSALYFCASTLLVSGAGELFFGEGSRLTVL.

Here the CDR3 DNA reads TGTGCCAGCAGTTATCTCGGACAGGGCGAAGGCTACACCTTC. Residues: CASSYLGQGEGYTF. This chain connects TRBV6-5 to TRBJ1-2; 8 bases fit TRBD1. The CDR3 covers 14 residues. V shed 3 bases, J shed 8 bases, and the junction held 8 bases outside the gene matches. Germline-derived CDR1 and CDR2 are MNHEY and SVGAGI.

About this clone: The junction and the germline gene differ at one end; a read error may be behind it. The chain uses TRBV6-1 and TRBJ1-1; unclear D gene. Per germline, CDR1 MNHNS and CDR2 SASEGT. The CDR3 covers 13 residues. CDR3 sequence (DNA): TGTGCCAGCAGAGAAGACTCGAACACTGAAGCTTTCTTT. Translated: CASREDSNTEAFF.

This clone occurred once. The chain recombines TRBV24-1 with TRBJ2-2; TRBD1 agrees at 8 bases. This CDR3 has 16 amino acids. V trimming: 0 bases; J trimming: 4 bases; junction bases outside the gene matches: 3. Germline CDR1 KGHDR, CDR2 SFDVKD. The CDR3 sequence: CATSDLRDRPTGELFF. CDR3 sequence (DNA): TGTGCCACCAGTGATTTGCGGGACAGGCCCACCGGGGAGCTGTTTTTT.

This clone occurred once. The CDR3 DNA reads as TGTGCCAGTTCGGGGACAGGGGGCAACGAGCAGTACTTC. Translated: CASSGTGGNEQYF. This chain connects TRBV6-5 to TRBJ2-7; 12 bases are shared with TRBD1. CDR1 MNHEY and CDR2 SVGAGI come from the germline V gene. The CDR3 totals 13 residues. Germline trimming cut 9 bases from V and 5 bases from J; bases unmatched to any gene: 5.

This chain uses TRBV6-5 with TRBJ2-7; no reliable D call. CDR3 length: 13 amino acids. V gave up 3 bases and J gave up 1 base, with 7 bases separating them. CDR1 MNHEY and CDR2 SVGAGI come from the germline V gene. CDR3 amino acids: CASSYEESYEQYF. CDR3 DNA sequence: TGTGCCAGCAGTTATGAGGAGTCCTACGAGCAGTACTTC.

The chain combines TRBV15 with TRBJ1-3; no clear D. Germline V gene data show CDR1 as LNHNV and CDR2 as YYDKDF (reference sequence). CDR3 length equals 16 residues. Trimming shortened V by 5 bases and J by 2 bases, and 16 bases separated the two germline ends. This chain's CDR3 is CATSPSGRIPGNTIYF. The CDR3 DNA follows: TGTGCCACCAGCCCGAGCGGGCGGATTCCTGGAAACACCATATATTTT.

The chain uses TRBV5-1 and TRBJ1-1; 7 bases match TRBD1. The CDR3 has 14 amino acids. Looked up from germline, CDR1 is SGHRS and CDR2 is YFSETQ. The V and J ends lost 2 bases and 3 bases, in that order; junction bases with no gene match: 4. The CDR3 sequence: CASSFSGTDTEAFF. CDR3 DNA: TGCGCCAGCAGCTTTTCCGGGACAGACACTGAAGCTTTCTTT.

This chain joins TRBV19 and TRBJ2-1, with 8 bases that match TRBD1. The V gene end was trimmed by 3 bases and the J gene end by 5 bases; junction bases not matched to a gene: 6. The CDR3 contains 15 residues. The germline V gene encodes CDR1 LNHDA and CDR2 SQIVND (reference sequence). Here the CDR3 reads CASSISDREHNEQFF. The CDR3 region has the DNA TGTGCCAGTAGTATTTCGGACAGGGAACACAATGAGCAGTTCTTC.

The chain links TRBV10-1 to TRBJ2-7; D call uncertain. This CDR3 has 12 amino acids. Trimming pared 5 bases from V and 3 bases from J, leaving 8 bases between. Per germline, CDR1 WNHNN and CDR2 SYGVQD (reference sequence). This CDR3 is CASSPGLYEQYF. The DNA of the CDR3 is TGCGCCAGCAGTCCGGGTCTCTACGAGCAGTACTTC.

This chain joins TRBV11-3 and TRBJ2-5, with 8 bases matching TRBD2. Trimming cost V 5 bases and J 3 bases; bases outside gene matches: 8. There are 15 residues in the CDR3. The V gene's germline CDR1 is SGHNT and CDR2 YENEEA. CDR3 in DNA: TGTGCCAGCAGCGCCGCCGGGGGGGTAGAAGAGACCCAGTACTTC. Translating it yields CASSAAGGVEETQYF.

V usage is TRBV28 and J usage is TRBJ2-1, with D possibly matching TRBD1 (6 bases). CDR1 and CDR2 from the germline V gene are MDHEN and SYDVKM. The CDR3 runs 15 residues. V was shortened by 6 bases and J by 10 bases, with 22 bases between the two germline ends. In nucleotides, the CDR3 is TGTGCCAGCAGCACCTCCTTGGCAGGGGTCCAAGAGCAGTTCTTC. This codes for CASSTSLAGVQEQFF.

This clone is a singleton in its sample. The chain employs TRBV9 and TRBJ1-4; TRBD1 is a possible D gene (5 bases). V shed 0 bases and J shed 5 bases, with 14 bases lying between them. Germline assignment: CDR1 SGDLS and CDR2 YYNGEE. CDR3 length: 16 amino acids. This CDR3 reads CASSVAGALGNEKLFF. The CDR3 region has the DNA TGTGCCAGCAGCGTAGCTGGGGCGTTGGGGAATGAAAAACTGTTTTTT.

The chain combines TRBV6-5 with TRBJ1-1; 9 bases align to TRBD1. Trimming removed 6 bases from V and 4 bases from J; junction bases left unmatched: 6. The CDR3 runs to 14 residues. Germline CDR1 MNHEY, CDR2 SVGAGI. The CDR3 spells CASRGRDRATEAFF. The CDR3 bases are TGTGCCAGCAGGGGGAGGGACAGGGCCACTGAAGCTTTCTTT.

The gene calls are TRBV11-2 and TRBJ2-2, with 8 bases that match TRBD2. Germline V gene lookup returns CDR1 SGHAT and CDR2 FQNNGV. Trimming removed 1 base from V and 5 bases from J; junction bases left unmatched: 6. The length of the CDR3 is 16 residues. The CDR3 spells CASSLGAGAGTGELFF. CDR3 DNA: TGTGCCAGCAGCTTAGGAGCGGGGGCGGGGACCGGGGAGCTGTTTTTT.

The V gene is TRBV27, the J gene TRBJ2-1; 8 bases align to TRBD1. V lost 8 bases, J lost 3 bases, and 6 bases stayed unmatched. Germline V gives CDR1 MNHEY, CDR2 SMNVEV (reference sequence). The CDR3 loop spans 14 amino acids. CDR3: CASPPGTGYNEQFF. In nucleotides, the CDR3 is TGTGCCAGCCCCCCCGGGACAGGCTACAATGAGCAGTTCTTC.

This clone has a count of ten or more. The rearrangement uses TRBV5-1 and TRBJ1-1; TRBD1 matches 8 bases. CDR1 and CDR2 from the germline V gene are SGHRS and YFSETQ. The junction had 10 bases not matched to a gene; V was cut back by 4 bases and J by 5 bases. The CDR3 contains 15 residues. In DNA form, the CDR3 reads TGCGCCAGCAGCACCGGACAGGGAATGATGACTGAAGCTTTCTTT. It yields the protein CASSTGQGMMTEAFF.

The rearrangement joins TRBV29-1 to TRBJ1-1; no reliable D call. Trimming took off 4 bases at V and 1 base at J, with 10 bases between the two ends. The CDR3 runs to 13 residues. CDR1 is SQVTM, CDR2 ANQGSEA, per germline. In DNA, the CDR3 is TGCAGCGTTGGTCGGGGTGGGAACACTGAAGCTTTCTTT. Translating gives CSVGRGGNTEAFF.